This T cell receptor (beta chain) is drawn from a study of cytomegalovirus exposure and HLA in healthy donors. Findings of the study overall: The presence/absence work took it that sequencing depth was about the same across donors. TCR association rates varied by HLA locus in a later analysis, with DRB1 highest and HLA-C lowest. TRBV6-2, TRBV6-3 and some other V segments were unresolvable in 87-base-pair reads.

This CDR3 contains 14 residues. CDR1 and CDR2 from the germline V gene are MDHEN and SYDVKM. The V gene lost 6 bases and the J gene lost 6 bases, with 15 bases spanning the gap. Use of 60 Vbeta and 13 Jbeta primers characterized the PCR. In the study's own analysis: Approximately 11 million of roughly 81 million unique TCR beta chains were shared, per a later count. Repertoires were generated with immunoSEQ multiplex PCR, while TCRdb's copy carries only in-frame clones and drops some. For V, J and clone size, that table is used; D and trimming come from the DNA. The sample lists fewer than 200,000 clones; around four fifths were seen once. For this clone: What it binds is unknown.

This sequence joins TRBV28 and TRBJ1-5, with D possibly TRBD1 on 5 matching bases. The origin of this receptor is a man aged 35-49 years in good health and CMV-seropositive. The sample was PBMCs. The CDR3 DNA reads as TGTGCCAGCAGCCATGGGACTGAGGTTCAGCCCCAGCATTTT. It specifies CASSHGTEVQPQHF.